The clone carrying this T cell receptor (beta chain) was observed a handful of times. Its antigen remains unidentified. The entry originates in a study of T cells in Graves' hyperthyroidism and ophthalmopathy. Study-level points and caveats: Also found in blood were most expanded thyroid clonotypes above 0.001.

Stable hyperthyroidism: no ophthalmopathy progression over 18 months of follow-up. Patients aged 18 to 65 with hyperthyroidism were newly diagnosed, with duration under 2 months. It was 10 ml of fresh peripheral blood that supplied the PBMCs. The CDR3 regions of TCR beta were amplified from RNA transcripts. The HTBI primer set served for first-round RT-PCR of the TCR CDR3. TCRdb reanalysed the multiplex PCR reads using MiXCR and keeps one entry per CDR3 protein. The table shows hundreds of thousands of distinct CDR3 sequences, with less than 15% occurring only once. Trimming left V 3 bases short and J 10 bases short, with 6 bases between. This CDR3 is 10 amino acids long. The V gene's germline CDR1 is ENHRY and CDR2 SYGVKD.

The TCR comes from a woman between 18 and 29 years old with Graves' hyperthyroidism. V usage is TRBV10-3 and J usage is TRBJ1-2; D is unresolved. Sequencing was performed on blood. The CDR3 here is CAISDRDYTF. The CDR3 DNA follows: TGTGCCATCAGTGACCGGGACTACACCTTC.